The 18 T cell receptor beta chains listed next were all sequenced from one sample in a study of T cell repertoires in cytomegalovirus infection. TCRdb ran MiXCR on the reads and lists one entry per CDR3 protein. The sample records 350,000 to 550,000 distinct CDR3 sequences, under 40% being singletons. Sequenced material: PBMCs. All receptors come from a human donor in good health (CMV status not recorded). Some clones in this sample may be carry-over from other donors' samples.

The genes are TRBV9 and TRBJ2-1; the D is unclear. The germline V gene has CDR1 SGDLS and CDR2 YYNGEE. The CDR3 runs 13 residues. V was shortened by 0 bases and J by 4 bases, with 5 bases between the two germline ends. In DNA, the CDR3 is TGTGCCAGCAGCGTAGCGCAGTACAATGAGCAGTTCTTC. Translation: CASSVAQYNEQFF.

This clonotype was seen a handful of times. This may stem from a read error, because a much larger clone lies one nucleotide away. This chain connects TRBV5-4 to TRBJ2-7; 8 positions match TRBD1. The junction had 3 bases not matched to a gene; V was cut back by 4 bases and J by 3 bases. The CDR3 contains 13 residues. The germline gives CDR1 SGHNT, CDR2 YYREEE (reference sequence). The CDR3 loop is CASSVGTGYEQYF. In DNA, the CDR3 is TGTGCCAGCAGCGTAGGGACAGGCTACGAGCAGTACTTC.

Only a few counts were recorded for this clonotype. This chain connects TRBV7-8 to TRBJ2-5; D ambiguous. The CDR3 is 15 amino acids. Trimming pared 0 bases from V and 0 bases from J, leaving 8 bases between. Germline V lookup: CDR1 SGHVS, CDR2 FQNEAQ. The CDR3 DNA is TGTGCCAGCAGCTTAGCCGTGGGGAACCAAGAGACCCAGTACTTC. Its translation: CASSLAVGNQETQYF. Using reference TRBV7-8 and TRBJ2-5 for the parts outside the CDR3, the full variable domain is GAGVSQSPRYKVAKRGQDVALRCDPISGHVSLFWYQQALGQGPEFLTYFQNEAQLDKSGLPSDRFFAERPEGSVSTLKIQRTQQEDSAVYLCASSLAVGNQETQYFGPGTRLLVL.

The rearrangement links TRBV20-1 to TRBJ1-1; D unresolved. The V and J ends lost 2 bases and 6 bases respectively, with 13 bases between them. Germline CDR1 and CDR2: DFQATT and SNEGSKA (reference sequence). The CDR3 has 13 residues. Written as DNA, the CDR3 is TGCAGTGCTAGACCCACGGAAGACCCTGAAGCTTTCTTT. Protein sequence: CSARPTEDPEAFF.

This clonotype was counted a few times. The J gene is TRBJ2-1, the V gene TRBV6-2 or TRBV6-3; 11 positions agree with TRBD2. Germline values: CDR1 MNHEY, CDR2 SVGEGT. The length of the CDR3 is 15 residues. Losses at the gene ends were 5 bases for V and 10 bases for J; bases not matched to a gene: 10. CDR3 coding DNA: TGTGCCAGCAGTGATCCTAGCGGGGGGCCGGGGGAGCAGTTCTTC. Translation: CASSDPSGGPGEQFF.

V usage is TRBV20-1 and J usage is TRBJ1-5; D gene unclear. V lost 5 bases and J lost 0, with 8 bases in between. Per germline, CDR1 DFQATT and CDR2 SNEGSKA (reference sequence). The CDR3 spans 13 residues. In DNA form, the CDR3 reads TGCAGTGCTCGGCGACCTAGCAATCAGCCCCAGCATTTT. Protein sequence: CSARRPSNQPQHF.

This sequence joins TRBV11-2 and TRBJ2-5; perhaps TRBD2 as D (7 bases). V lost 3 bases to trimming and J lost 5 bases, with 19 bases between them. The CDR3 loop spans 16 amino acids. Germline lookup yields CDR1 SGHAT and CDR2 FQNNGV. CDR3 nucleotides: TGTGCCAGCAGCTTTGTGGTGGGGGGGGCCGAGGAGACCCAGTACTTC. It codes for CASSFVVGGAEETQYF.

This clonotype was seen repeatedly, ten times or more. This rearrangement joins TRBV7-2 to TRBJ1-6; 8 nucleotides match TRBD1. V shed 4 bases, J shed 9 bases, and the junction held 8 bases outside the gene matches. Germline CDR1 and CDR2: SGHTA and FQGNSA. The CDR3 runs 15 residues. In DNA, the CDR3 is TGTGCCAGCAGCTCCGTCGACAGGGGCGGTTCACCCCTCCACTTT. Its protein product is CASSSVDRGGSPLHF.

With respect to this clonotype: This could be a read error, since a much larger clone is one nucleotide away. The chain employs TRBV7-1 and TRBJ2-5; 7 positions match TRBD1. TRBV7-1 has ORF status, its function being uncertain. There are 14 residues in the CDR3. CDR3 sequence (DNA): TGTGCCAGCAGCTCGACAGGGTATGCGGAGACCCAGTGCTTC. It codes for CASSSTGYAETQCF.

This chain links TRBV4-3 with TRBJ1-1; D remains ambiguous. Germline-derived CDR1 and CDR2 are LGHNA and YSLEER. Trimming shortened V by 0 bases and J by 2 bases, and 7 bases separated the two germline ends. The CDR3 totals 14 residues. CDR3 DNA: TGCGCCAGCAGCCAAGAGGCCACTAACACTGAAGCTTTCTTT. The encoded protein is CASSQEATNTEAFF.

The chain carries TRBV2 and TRBJ2-7, with D tentatively TRBD1 (5 bases). In germline, CDR1 is SNHLY, CDR2 FYNNEI. This CDR3 comprises 11 residues. V lost 8 bases and J lost 6, with 11 bases in between. CDR3 residues: CASRQGAEQYF. DNA of the CDR3: TGTGCCAGCCGGCAGGGTGCCGAGCAGTACTTC.

J is TRBJ1-2 and V is TRBV12-3 or TRBV12-4; D is unclear. CDR3 size: 13 residues. Trimming left V 1 base short and J 6 bases short, with 9 bases between. The DNA for the CDR3 is TGTGCCAGCAGTTTAGTAAAAGACAATGGCTACACCTTC. Translating it yields CASSLVKDNGYTF.

Many counts were recorded for this clonotype. The chain joins TRBV28 to TRBJ1-2; TRBD1 agrees at 7 bases. The CDR3 extends over 14 amino acids. V was pared by 5 bases and J by 6 bases, with 9 bases of the junction left unmatched. Germline loops: CDR1 MDHEN, CDR2 SYDVKM. The CDR3 coding sequence is TGTGCCAGCAGTACTTGGACAGGAAGTGATGGCTACACCTTC. As protein: CASSTWTGSDGYTF.

This clonotype was seen a handful of times. V gene TRBV4-1 combines with J gene TRBJ1-6; a weak D match, TRBD1 (5 bases). The CDR3 extends over 17 amino acids. Trimming removed 3 bases from V and 5 bases from J, with 17 bases in between. In germline, CDR1 is MGHRA, CDR2 YSYEKL. As DNA, the CDR3 is TGCGCCAGCAGCCAGGCAGGGATGGCGGCCAATAATTCACCCCTCCACTTT. The encoded protein is CASSQAGMAANNSPLHF.

Many counts were recorded for this clonotype. This chain connects TRBV6-1 to TRBJ1-6, with 9 bases aligning to TRBD1. CDR3 length: 16 residues. Germline CDR1 and CDR2: MNHNS and SASEGT. The junction had 8 bases not matched to a gene; V was cut back by 4 bases and J by 7 bases. The chain's CDR3 is CASSAGSGTGNSPLHF. The CDR3 coding sequence is TGTGCCAGCAGTGCGGGATCCGGGACAGGGAATTCACCCCTCCACTTT.

This clonotype was counted at least ten times. This chain uses TRBV7-8 with TRBJ1-1; no clear D. V dropped 2 bases and J dropped 1 base, with 8 bases sitting between them. Germline lookup yields CDR1 SGHVS and CDR2 FQNEAQ. CDR3 size: 14 residues. CDR3 nucleotides: TGTGCCAGCAGCTTAATGGTAGGGAACACTGAAGCTTTCTTT. Amino acids: CASSLMVGNTEAFF.

On this clonotype itself: Without the conserved terminal phenylalanine or tryptophan, this CDR3 likely stems from a read error. V usage is TRBV7-2 and J usage is TRBJ2-1, with D possibly being TRBD2 (5 bases). The germline V gene encodes CDR1 SGHTA and CDR2 FQGNSA. The CDR3 contains 16 residues. The ends were cut back, 2 bases at V and 7 bases at J, with 18 bases in the middle. This CDR3 reads CASSLNSGIRWNEQFC. CDR3 coding DNA: TGTGCCAGCAGCTTAAATTCGGGGATTCGGTGGAATGAGCAGTTCTGC.

Only a few counts were recorded for this clonotype. The chain is built from TRBV7-2 and TRBJ2-3; 7 bases fit TRBD2. CDR1 SGHTA and CDR2 FQGNSA come from the germline V gene. The V gene end was trimmed by 4 bases and the J gene end by 0 bases; junction bases not matched to a gene: 10. The CDR3 has 17 residues. CDR3 amino acids: CASSSIGFGGSTDTQYF. DNA for the CDR3: TGTGCCAGCAGCTCCATCGGCTTCGGGGGGAGCACAGATACGCAGTATTTT.